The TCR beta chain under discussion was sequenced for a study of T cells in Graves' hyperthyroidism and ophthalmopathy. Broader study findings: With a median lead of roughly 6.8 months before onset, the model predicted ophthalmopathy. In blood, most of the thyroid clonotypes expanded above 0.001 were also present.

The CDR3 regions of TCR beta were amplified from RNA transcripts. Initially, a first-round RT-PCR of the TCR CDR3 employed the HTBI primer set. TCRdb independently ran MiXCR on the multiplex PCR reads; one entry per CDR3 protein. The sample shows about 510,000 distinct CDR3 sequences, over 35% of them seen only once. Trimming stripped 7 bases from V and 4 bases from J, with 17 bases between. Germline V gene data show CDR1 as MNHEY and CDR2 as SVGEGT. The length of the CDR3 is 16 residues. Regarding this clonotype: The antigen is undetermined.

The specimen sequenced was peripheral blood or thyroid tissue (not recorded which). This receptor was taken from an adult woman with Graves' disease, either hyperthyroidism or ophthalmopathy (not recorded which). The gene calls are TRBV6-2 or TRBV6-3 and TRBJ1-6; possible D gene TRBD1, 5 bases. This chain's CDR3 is CASNKLLGHYNSPLHF. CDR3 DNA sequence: TGTGCCAGCAACAAGCTCCTCGGACATTATAATTCACCCCTCCACTTT.